The rows below give T cell receptor beta chains drawn from one sample of a study of a mutant IDH1 vaccine in newly diagnosed glioma. Clones were sequenced by immunoSEQ multiplex PCR, and TCRdb holds only the in-frame ones, with some missing. The repertoire holds fewer than 60,000 clones, with almost 65% as singletons. Antigens for these TCRs are unknown. Sequencing used peripheral blood mononuclear cells (PBMCs), obtained from a glioma patient whose treatment included an IDH1 peptide vaccine. These receptors originate from a man aged 35-49 years with glioma. Some clones in this sample may be carry-over from other donors' samples. CDR3s leave out the opening cysteine and the closing phenylalanine or tryptophan. The D gene is left open where the match is weak.

V: TRBV7-2
J: TRBJ2-5
D: NA
length: 10
CDR3: ASSWIQGTQY

V: TRBV7-9
J: TRBJ1-4
D: NA
length: 11
CDR3: ASSMRVGKGLF

V: TRBV7-3
J: TRBJ1-1
D: NA
length: 11
CDR3: ASSSGLNTEAF

V: TRBV7-9
J: TRBJ2-5
D: TRBD2
length: 13
CDR3: ASSLAAGGRETQY

V: TRBV5-6
J: TRBJ1-4
D: TRBD1
length: 15
CDR3: ASSRETGWRANEKLF

V: TRBV7-6
J: TRBJ1-4
D: TRBD1
length: 12
CDR3: ASQGVDQPEKLF

V: TRBV6-6
J: TRBJ2-3
D: TRBD2
length: 13
CDR3: ASSYSGGSTDTQY

V: TRBV6-1
J: TRBJ1-2
D: NA
length: 11
CDR3: AATGSLLYGYT

V: TRBV7-2
J: TRBJ2-3
D: TRBD1
length: 13
CDR3: ASSLAIQGTDTQY

V: TRBV4-2
J: TRBJ2-5
D: TRBD2
length: 13
CDR3: ASSQEASGYETQY

V: TRBV18
J: TRBJ1-6
D: NA
length: 14
CDR3: ASSPEADQRNSPLH

V: TRBV2
J: TRBJ1-2
D: NA
length: 12
CDR3: ASSERARNYGYT

V: TRBV18
J: TRBJ1-3
D: NA
length: 13
CDR3: ASSAWESSGNTIY

V: TRBV6-5
J: TRBJ2-7
D: NA
length: 12
CDR3: ASSYFAGSDEQY

V: TRBV6-5
J: TRBJ1-2
D: TRBD1
length: 11
CDR3: ASSLGQGGGYT

V: TRBV11-2
J: TRBJ1-2
D: NA
length: 12
CDR3: ASSSFQGIGGYT

V: TRBV9
J: TRBJ1-6
D: NA
length: 12
CDR3: ASSEARASSPLH

V: TRBV6-5
J: TRBJ2-7
D: TRBD1
length: 11
CDR3: ATTTGLFYEQY

V: TRBV4-1
J: TRBJ2-2
D: NA
length: 13
CDR3: ASSPVHGDTGELF

V: TRBV6-6
J: TRBJ1-4
D: NA
length: 13
CDR3: ASSYSDSNNEKLF

V: TRBV6-5
J: TRBJ1-2
D: NA
length: 9
CDR3: ASRMGYGYT

V: TRBV2
J: TRBJ1-5
D: NA
length: 13
CDR3: ASSGIGDKYQPQH

V: TRBV30
J: TRBJ1-1
D: NA
length: 11
CDR3: AWSVLGPTEAF

V: TRBV18
J: TRBJ1-1
D: NA
length: 11
CDR3: ASSQGERTEAF

V: TRBV6-5
J: TRBJ2-1
D: NA
length: 11
CDR3: ASSWTVGNEQF

V: TRBV2
J: TRBJ1-1
D: NA
length: 11
CDR3: ASNVWGNTEAF

V: TRBV18
J: TRBJ1-1
D: NA
length: 13
CDR3: ASSQGSGGNTEAF

V: TRBV5-1
J: TRBJ2-3
D: TRBD2
length: 14
CDR3: ASSLAASGGADTQY

V: TRBV15
J: TRBJ1-1
D: NA
length: 13
CDR3: ATSKTTRGRTEAF

V: TRBV5-1
J: TRBJ1-3
D: NA
length: 15
CDR3: ASSLAGRLGPGNTIY

V: TRBV9
J: TRBJ1-6
D: NA
length: 12
CDR3: ASSVGTHDSPLH

V: TRBV30
J: TRBJ1-5
D: TRBD1
length: 11
CDR3: ASDRGRGQPQH

V: TRBV2
J: TRBJ1-4
D: NA
length: 15
CDR3: ASSSRGGLAVGEKLF

V: TRBV7-6
J: TRBJ1-1
D: NA
length: 12
CDR3: ASSLDGPNTEAF

V: TRBV7-8
J: TRBJ1-2
D: NA
length: 10
CDR3: ASSLAGDGYT

V: TRBV9
J: TRBJ2-7
D: NA
length: 11
CDR3: ASSPTGGKGQY

V: TRBV15
J: TRBJ2-7
D: TRBD1
length: 15
CDR3: ATSRGGTGIGAYEQY

V: TRBV10-3
J: TRBJ1-3
D: NA
length: 9
CDR3: ATRQGNTIY

V: TRBV2
J: TRBJ1-5
D: NA
length: 12
CDR3: ASSLTDGVQPQH

V: TRBV13
J: TRBJ2-2
D: NA
length: 10
CDR3: ASRGGTGELF

V: TRBV9
J: TRBJ2-3
D: TRBD2
length: 14
CDR3: ASSVTSGVVSDTQY

V: TRBV6-1
J: TRBJ1-4
D: NA
length: 14
CDR3: ASSAGLGGGGEKLF

V: TRBV6-5
J: TRBJ1-5
D: NA
length: 14
CDR3: ASSYSRSGMNQPQH

V: TRBV30
J: TRBJ2-7
D: NA
length: 12
CDR3: AWSGGPGRYEQY

V: TRBV5-1
J: TRBJ1-3
D: NA
length: 13
CDR3: ASSLSLGDGNTIY

V: TRBV19
J: TRBJ1-5
D: NA
length: 13
CDR3: ASRFSGAGNQPQH

V: TRBV18
J: TRBJ1-2
D: NA
length: 13
CDR3: ASSPGQPANYGYT

V: TRBV10-2
J: TRBJ1-5
D: NA
length: 11
CDR3: ASKAGSNQPQH

V: TRBV6-1
J: TRBJ1-1
D: NA
length: 9
CDR3: ASHKRQEAF

V: TRBV27
J: TRBJ1-4
D: TRBD1
length: 11
CDR3: ASSRQGGEKLF

V: TRBV2
J: TRBJ2-3
D: TRBD2
length: 12
CDR3: ASSEVLAGARGY

V: TRBV5-4
J: TRBJ2-1
D: NA
length: 12
CDR3: ASSPSRRDNEQF

V: TRBV7-2
J: TRBJ2-6
D: NA
length: 13
CDR3: ASSRGVSGANVLT

V: TRBV5-6
J: TRBJ1-1
D: NA
length: 11
CDR3: ASSRGPNTEAF

V: TRBV9
J: TRBJ2-2
D: NA
length: 12
CDR3: ASSARTGSGELF

V: TRBV29-1
J: TRBJ2-5
D: TRBD2
length: 10
CDR3: SANPPGGTQY

V: TRBV5-4
J: TRBJ1-2
D: NA
length: 13
CDR3: ASSLESLGQDGYT

V: TRBV20-1
J: TRBJ1-1
D: NA
length: 9
CDR3: SASYGIEAF

V: TRBV9
J: TRBJ1-1
D: TRBD1
length: 13
CDR3: ASSAGTGGNTEAF